This T cell receptor beta chain emerged from a study of shared clonotypes between healthy human individuals. Study overall: Per donor, three plates held CD4 naive cells, three held CD4 memory, two held CD8 naive and one held CD8 memory.

The germline V gene has CDR1 MNHEY and CDR2 SVGAGI. V was cut by 8 bases and J by 5 bases, with 12 bases left in between. The CDR3 has 12 residues. Terminally differentiated effector memory CD45RA+ cells were excluded by CCR7 positive selection of CD45RO-negative cells. Broader study findings: Clonotypes shared by all four donors outscored non-shared clonotypes in generation probability. Genetic and exposure-history diversity was limited by the small donor number. In this cohort, only blood was sampled, and tissue repertoires likely differ.

A note on this clone: The antigen remains undetermined.

Repertoires were generated with immunoSEQ multiplex PCR, while TCRdb's copy carries only in-frame clones and drops some. This sample has 2 million or so clones; about 95% occur once, and the top ten carry around 1.1%. This TCR came from a man between 18 and 35 years old in good health. This chain joins TRBV6-5 and TRBJ2-5; D ambiguous. Source material: naive CD8+ T cells sorted from blood. The CDR3 loop is CASSPAWETQYF. Written as DNA, the CDR3 is TGTGCCAGCTCGCCCGCCTGGGAGACCCAGTACTTC.